Listed below are T cell receptor beta chains from one sample, sequenced in a study of cytomegalovirus exposure and HLA in healthy donors. Clones were read by immunoSEQ multiplex PCR, and TCRdb kept only the in-frame ones, dropping some. The sample has about 130,000 clones; roughly two thirds are singletons. Material: PBMCs. The receptors stem from a man aged 25 to 40 in good health and CMV-seropositive. Each CDR3 is given with its conserved first and last residue. The order of the fields is J gene, D gene, V gene, clone size, CDR3 DNA, CDR3 protein. The D gene is left open where the match is weak. Size is stated for part of the rows, as once, few or many counts, or as a class when the clone is expanded.

>TRBJ2-5|.|TRBV11-3|.
TGTGCCAGCAGCTTACGGAGGGGACCCCAGGTGGAGACCCAGTACTTC
CASSLRRGPQVETQYF
>TRBJ1-1|.|TRBV7-6|.
TGTGCCAGCAGCTATACGGACTTTGGAGACACTGAAGCTTTCTTT
CASSYTDFGDTEAFF
>TRBJ2-7|TRBD2|TRBV10-2|few
TGCGCCAGCAGAAAGGGGGGGAGTAGCGGGGCCTACGAGCAGTACTTC
CASRKGGSSGAYEQYF
>TRBJ2-5|.|TRBV23-1|.
TGCGCCAGCAGTCACACTACCGGGAGATTAAGCGCGGAGACCCAGTACTTC
CASSHTTGRLSAETQYF
>TRBJ1-1|.|TRBV6-1|.
TGTGCCAGCAGTGACCGGGGAACCACTGAAGCTTTCTTT
CASSDRGTTEAFF
>TRBJ2-5|.|TRBV5-1|.
TGCGCCAGCAGCGAAACACCAGGGGGAGGCGAAGAGACCCAGTACTTC
CASSETPGGGEETQYF
>TRBJ2-2|.|TRBV25-1|.
TGTGCCAGCAGTGATTCCCCAGCGGCCGGGGAGCTGTTTTTT
CASSDSPAAGELFF
>TRBJ1-4|TRBD1|TRBV14|.
TGTGCCAGCAGCCTGGGGACAGGGCGGACTAATGAAAAACTGTTTTTT
CASSLGTGRTNEKLFF
>TRBJ1-2|.|TRBV5-4|.
TGTGCCAGCAGCTCCTCGGATGGCTACACCTTC
CASSSSDGYTF
>TRBJ2-1|TRBD2|TRBV28|.
TGTGCCAGCACTCTTGGTAGCGGGATCTCCTACAATGAGCAGTTCTTC
CASTLGSGISYNEQFF
>TRBJ2-1|.|TRBV7-2|.
TGTGCCAGCAGCCCCGTTTCTCTAGCGTTAGGGGGCGATGAGCAGTTCTTC
CASSPVSLALGGDEQFF
>TRBJ2-4|TRBD2|TRBV13|.
TGTGCCAGCAGCTTCGGACTAGCGGAAAACATTCAGTACTTC
CASSFGLAENIQYF
>TRBJ1-1|TRBD1|TRBV10-2|.
TGCGCCAGCAGTGAGTTCAGGGTCTTTGGGGACAGGGTGAACACTGAAGCTTTCTTT
CASSEFRVFGDRVNTEAFF
>TRBJ2-3|TRBD1|TRBV18|.
TGTGCCAGCTCTTCCGGGACAGGGATCACAGATACGCAGTATTTT
CASSSGTGITDTQYF
>TRBJ1-6|.|TRBV5-6|.
TGTGCCAGCAGCTTGGTATCGGAGGGGCGTTCACCCCTCCACTTT
CASSLVSEGRSPLHF
>TRBJ1-3|.|TRBV28|.
TGTGCCAGCCTAATGGGGGGGGACGGAAACACCATATATTTT
CASLMGGDGNTIYF
>TRBJ1-4|.|TRBV5-1|few
TGCGCCAGCAGCTTGGGGCCTTTAGGGGATGAAAAACTGTTTTTT
CASSLGPLGDEKLFF
>TRBJ2-3|.|TRBV28|.
TGTGCCAGCAGTTTAACGGACACCACAGATACGCAGTATTTT
CASSLTDTTDTQYF
>TRBJ2-3|TRBD2|TRBV6-4|.
TGTGCCAGCAGTGAAGATAGCGGGAGTTCAGATACGCAGTATTTT
CASSEDSGSSDTQYF
>TRBJ1-1|TRBD1|TRBV5-1|.
TGCGCCAGCAGCTTGAGTCAGGGGGTGGGTAATACTGAAGCTTTCTTT
CASSLSQGVGNTEAFF
>TRBJ2-1|TRBD2|TRBV5-1|.
TGCGCCAGCAGCTTGATTAGCGGGATTTTGGATGAGCAGTTCTTC
CASSLISGILDEQFF
>TRBJ2-1|TRBD2|TRBV7-2|.
TGTGCCAGCAGCCTGGTGGGGACTAGCGGGGGCTGGGGCTACAATGAGCAGTTCTTC
CASSLVGTSGGWGYNEQFF
>TRBJ1-2|.|TRBV4-2|.
TGTGCCAGCAGCCAGGCGGGGTCATCTTTTAACTATGGCTACACCTTC
CASSQAGSSFNYGYTF
>TRBJ1-5|.|TRBV5-6|.
TGTGCCAGCAGCCTAGGGGGGGGGCGAAATCAGCCCCAGCATTTT
CASSLGGGRNQPQHF
>TRBJ2-1|.|TRBV18|once
TGTGCCAGCTCACCACTGGCTGGGGGGTCCAATGAGCAGTTCTTC
CASSPLAGGSNEQFF
>TRBJ2-7|TRBD2|TRBV5-1|.
TGCGCCAGCAGCGCGGCTGGTCGTGACAGCGGGACCTTCTGGGTATACGAGCAGTACTTC
CASSAAGRDSGTFWVYEQYF
>TRBJ1-1|.|TRBV7-9|few
TGTGCCAGCAGCATCCAGACAGTTTCAGCTGAAGCTTTCTTT
CASSIQTVSAEAFF
>TRBJ1-1|.|TRBV28|once
TGTGCCAGCAGTTTACTGAGGGTCGAGCACACTGAAGCTTTCTTT
CASSLLRVEHTEAFF